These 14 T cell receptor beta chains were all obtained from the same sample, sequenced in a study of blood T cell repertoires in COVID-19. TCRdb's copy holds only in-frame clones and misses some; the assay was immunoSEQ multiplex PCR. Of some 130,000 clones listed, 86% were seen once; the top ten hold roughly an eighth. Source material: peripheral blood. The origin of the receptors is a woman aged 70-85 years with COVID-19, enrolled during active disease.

The CDR3, as DNA: TGTGCCAGCAGTGAAGGGGCAACTCAGCCCCAGCATTTT. Amino acids: CASSEGATQPQHF. The V gene is TRBV6-1, the J gene TRBJ1-5, with D hard to call. The germline gives CDR1 MNHNS, CDR2 SASEGT. This CDR3 has 13 residues. Trimming took 1 base from V and 6 from J, leaving 7 bases between them.

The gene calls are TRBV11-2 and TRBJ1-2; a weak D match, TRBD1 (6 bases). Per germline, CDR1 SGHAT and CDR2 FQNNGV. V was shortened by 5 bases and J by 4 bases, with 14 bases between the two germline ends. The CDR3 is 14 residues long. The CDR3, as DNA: TGTGCCAGCAGCAGCGGGGGCGGGTTCTATGGCTACACCTTC. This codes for CASSSGGGFYGYTF.

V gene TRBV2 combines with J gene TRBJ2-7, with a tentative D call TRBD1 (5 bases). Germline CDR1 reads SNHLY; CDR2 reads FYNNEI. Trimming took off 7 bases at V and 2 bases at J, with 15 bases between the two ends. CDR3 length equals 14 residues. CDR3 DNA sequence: TGTGCCAGCAAAAGAGAGGACAAGACCTACGAGCAGTACTTC. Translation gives CASKREDKTYEQYF.

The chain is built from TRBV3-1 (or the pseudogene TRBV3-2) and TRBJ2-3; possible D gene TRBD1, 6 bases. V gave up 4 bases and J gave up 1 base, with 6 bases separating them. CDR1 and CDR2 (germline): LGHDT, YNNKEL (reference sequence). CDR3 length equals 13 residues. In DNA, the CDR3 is TGTGCCAGCAGCCGACAGGGCACAGATACGCAGTATTTT. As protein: CASSRQGTDTQYF.

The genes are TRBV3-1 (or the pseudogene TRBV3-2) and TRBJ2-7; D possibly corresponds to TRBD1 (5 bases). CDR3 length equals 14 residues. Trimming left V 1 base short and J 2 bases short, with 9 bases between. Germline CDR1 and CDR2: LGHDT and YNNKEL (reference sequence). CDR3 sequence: CASSQVTGAYEQYF. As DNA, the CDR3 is TGTGCCAGCAGCCAAGTCACAGGTGCCTACGAGCAGTACTTC.

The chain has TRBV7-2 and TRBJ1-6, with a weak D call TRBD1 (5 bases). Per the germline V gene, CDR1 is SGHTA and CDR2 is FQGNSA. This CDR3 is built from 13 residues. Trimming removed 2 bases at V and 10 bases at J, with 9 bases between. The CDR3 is CASSLSPGSPLHF. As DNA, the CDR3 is TGTGCCAGCAGCTTATCTCCAGGGTCACCCCTCCACTTT.

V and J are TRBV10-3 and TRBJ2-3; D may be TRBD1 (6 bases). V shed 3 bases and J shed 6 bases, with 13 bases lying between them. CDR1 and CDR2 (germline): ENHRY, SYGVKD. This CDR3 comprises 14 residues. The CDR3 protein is CAISERTDYDTQYF. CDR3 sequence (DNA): TGTGCCATCAGTGAAAGGACAGATTACGATACGCAGTATTTT.

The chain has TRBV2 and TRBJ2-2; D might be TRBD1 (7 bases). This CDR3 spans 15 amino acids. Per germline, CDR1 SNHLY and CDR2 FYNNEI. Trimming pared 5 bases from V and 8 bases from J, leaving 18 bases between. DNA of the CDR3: TGTGCCAGCAGTCTTCAGGGGGGCGAACTGGGGGAGCTGTTTTTT. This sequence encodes CASSLQGGELGELFF.

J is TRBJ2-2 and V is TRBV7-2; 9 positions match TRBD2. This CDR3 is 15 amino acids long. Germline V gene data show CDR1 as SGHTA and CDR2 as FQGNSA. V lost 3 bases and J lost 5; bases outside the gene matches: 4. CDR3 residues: CASSLVAGETGELFF. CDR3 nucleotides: TGTGCCAGCAGCTTGGTAGCGGGGGAGACCGGGGAGCTGTTTTTT.

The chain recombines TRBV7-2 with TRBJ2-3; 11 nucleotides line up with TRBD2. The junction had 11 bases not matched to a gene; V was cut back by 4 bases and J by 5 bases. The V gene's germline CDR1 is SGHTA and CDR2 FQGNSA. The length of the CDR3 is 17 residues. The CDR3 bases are TGTGCCAGCAGCTCCTCCGGGACTAGCGGACCCCGAGATACGCAGTATTTT. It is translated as CASSSSGTSGPRDTQYF.

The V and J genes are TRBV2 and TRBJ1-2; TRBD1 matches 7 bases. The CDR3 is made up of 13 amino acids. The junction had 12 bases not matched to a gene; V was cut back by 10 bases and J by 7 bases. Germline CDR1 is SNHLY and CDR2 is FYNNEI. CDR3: CATRYGTDSGYTF. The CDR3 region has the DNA TGTGCCACCAGATATGGGACAGATAGTGGCTACACCTTC.

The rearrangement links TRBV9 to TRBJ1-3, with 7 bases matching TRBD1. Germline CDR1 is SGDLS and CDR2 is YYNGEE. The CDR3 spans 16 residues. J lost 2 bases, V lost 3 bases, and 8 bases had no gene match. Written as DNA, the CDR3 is TGTGCCAGCAGCGCCCGACAGGGCTCGACTGGAAACACCATATATTTT. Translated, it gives CASSARQGSTGNTIYF.

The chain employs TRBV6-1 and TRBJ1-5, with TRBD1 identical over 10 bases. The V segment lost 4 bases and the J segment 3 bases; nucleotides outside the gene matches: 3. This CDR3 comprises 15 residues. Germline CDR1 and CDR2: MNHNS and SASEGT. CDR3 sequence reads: CASSAGTGDNQPQHF. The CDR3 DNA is TGTGCCAGCAGTGCTGGGACAGGGGACAATCAGCCCCAGCATTTT.

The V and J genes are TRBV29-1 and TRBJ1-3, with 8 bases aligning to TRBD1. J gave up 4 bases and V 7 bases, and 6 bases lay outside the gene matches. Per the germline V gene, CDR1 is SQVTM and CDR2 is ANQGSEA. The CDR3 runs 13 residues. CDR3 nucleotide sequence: TGCAGCGCTGGACAGGGTAAAGGAAACACCATATATTTT. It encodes CSAGQGKGNTIYF. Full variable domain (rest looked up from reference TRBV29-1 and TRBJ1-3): SAVISQKPSRDICQRGTSLTIQCQVDSQVTMMFWYRQQPGQSLTLIATANQGSEATYESGFVIDKFPISRPNLTFSTLTVSNMSPEDSSIYLCSAGQGKGNTIYFGEGSWLTVV.